A single sample is the source of the 19 T cell receptor beta chains below, sequenced in a study of Graves' ophthalmopathy and Graves' hyperthyroidism. As the template, RNA transcripts were used to amplify TCR beta CDR3 regions. RT-PCR was first run with HTBI primers, then multiplex PCR in a second round. One entry per CDR3 protein, called by TCRdb with MiXCR from the multiplex PCR reads. The top ten clones hold 35% to 55% of a sample with a few hundred thousand distinct CDR3 sequences, around a fifth of them seen once. The sequencing sample was made of peripheral blood. Every receptor here comes from a woman in her fifties or sixties with Graves' ophthalmopathy.

This clonotype was counted at least ten times. This sequence joins TRBV20-1 and TRBJ2-5, with 14 bases aligning to TRBD2. This CDR3 has 15 amino acids. CDR1 is DFQATT, CDR2 SNEGSKA, per germline (reference sequence). J was trimmed by 5 bases and V by 6 bases; bases with no gene match: 8. CDR3 sequence reads: CSAPGTSGRLETQYF. DNA of the CDR3: TGCAGTGCACCCGGGACTAGCGGGAGATTGGAGACCCAGTACTTC.

V usage is TRBV12-3 or TRBV12-4 and J usage is TRBJ1-1; no clear D. The CDR3 has 13 residues. The V and J ends lost 8 bases and 10 bases respectively, with 20 bases between them. CDR3 protein: CASGPLAGRTAFF. The DNA of the CDR3 is TGTGCCAGCGGCCCCTTGGCCGGTCGAACAGCTTTCTTT.

The sample holds many counts of this clonotype. V gene TRBV6-5 combines with J gene TRBJ1-5, with 9 bases lining up with TRBD1. Germline V CDR1 and CDR2: MNHEY, SVGAGI. J gave up 5 bases and V 3 bases, and 5 bases lay outside the gene matches. The CDR3 covers 15 residues. DNA of the CDR3: TGTGCCAGCAGTTATGTCGGGACAGGGCATCAGCCCCAGCATTTT. Its protein product is CASSYVGTGHQPQHF.

A word on this clonotype: A read error is possible here, since a much larger clone lies one base away. The chain joins TRBV5-1 to TRBJ2-5, with 8 bases fitting TRBD1. The CDR3 sequence is 14 residues long. In germline, CDR1 is SGHRS, CDR2 YFSETQ. The CDR3 protein is CASMPGTGSGTLYF. The CDR3 nucleotides read TGCGCCAGCATGCCCGGGACAGGATCTGGGACCCTGTACTTC.

This clonotype was counted many times. The gene calls are TRBV12-3 or TRBV12-4 and TRBJ2-5; no reliable D call. The CDR3 extends over 15 amino acids. V shed 5 bases and J shed 5 bases, with 18 bases lying between them. The CDR3 protein is CASSPDNTVAETQYF. CDR3 coding DNA: TGTGCCAGCAGTCCCGATAACACGGTTGCGGAGACCCAGTACTTC.

This clonotype was seen more than once but under ten times. The junction does not match germline at one end; this may be a read error. This chain uses TRBV6-4 with TRBJ2-2, with a possible D match to TRBD2 (6 bases). The length of the CDR3 is 17 residues. From germline, CDR1 is MRHNA and CDR2 SNTAGT. The CDR3 DNA reads as TGTGCCAGCAGTGACTCGGTTCTAGCGCCGAACACCGGGGAGCTGCTTTTT. The encoded protein is CASSDSVLAPNTGELLF.

V and J are TRBV20-1 and TRBJ1-3, with D perhaps matching TRBD1 (6 bases). The CDR3 length is 16 residues. Germline V lookup: CDR1 DFQATT, CDR2 SNEGSKA (reference sequence). The ends were cut back, 0 bases at V and 2 bases at J, with 14 bases in the middle. DNA for the CDR3: TGCAGTGCTAGAGATGGGGGGCGGGACGCTGGAAACACCATATATTTT. It translates to CSARDGGRDAGNTIYF.

This clonotype has just one count. The V call is TRBV5-1, the J call TRBJ1-5; D is possibly TRBD1 (5 bases). Trimming left V 0 bases short and J 3 bases short, with 7 bases between. CDR3 length: 14 residues. The V gene's germline CDR1 is SGHRS and CDR2 YFSETQ. DNA of the CDR3: TGCGCCAGCAGCTTGGAAGGGGACAATCAGCCCCAGCATTTT. As protein: CASSLEGDNQPQHF.

The rearrangement uses TRBV20-1 and TRBJ2-2; D unresolved. Germline CDR1 is DFQATT and CDR2 is SNEGSKA (reference sequence). CDR3 length equals 18 residues. The V gene lost 3 bases and the J gene lost 1 base, with 21 bases spanning the gap. CDR3 DNA sequence: TGCAGTGCTAGGAAACGAATGGACCTTGTCGGGAACACCGGGGAGCTGTTTTTT. It yields the protein CSARKRMDLVGNTGELFF.

This clonotype occurred many times. This chain connects TRBV28 to TRBJ2-5; D may be TRBD2 (6 bases). This CDR3 is built from 11 residues. Germline CDR1 reads MDHEN; CDR2 reads SYDVKM. Deletions cut 5 bases from V and 11 bases from J, with 12 bases between. As DNA, the CDR3 is TGTGCCAGCAGTCACGGGGGTGATCAGTACTTC. Its translation is CASSHGGDQYF.

In this sample, this clonotype turned up many times. CDR3 nucleotide sequence: TGTGCCAGCAGTTTATTAGCGGCCCCGGGGACCCAGTACTTC. Its translation: CASSLLAAPGTQYF. The J gene is TRBJ2-5, the V gene TRBV28, with D perhaps matching TRBD2 (6 bases). CDR3 length: 14 amino acids. V was pared by 1 base and J by 7 bases, with 13 bases between. Germline V gives CDR1 MDHEN, CDR2 SYDVKM.

This clonotype was picked up many times. This rearrangement joins TRBV28 to TRBJ2-4; D is unclear. The germline V gene encodes CDR1 MDHEN and CDR2 SYDVKM. The CDR3 runs 19 residues. Trimming left V 1 base short and J 0 bases short, with 19 bases between. Here the CDR3 DNA reads TGTGCCAGCAGTTTATCTATTGTTAGGCTACCTTTAGCCAAAAACATTCAGTACTTC. It yields the protein CASSLSIVRLPLAKNIQYF.

This clonotype was seen ten or more times. The gene calls are TRBV6-5 and TRBJ1-1, with D tentatively TRBD1 (5 bases). From germline, CDR1 is MNHEY and CDR2 SVGAGI. The CDR3 loop spans 13 amino acids. V lost 4 bases and J 5 bases, leaving 11 bases between the germline ends. CDR3 nucleotides: TGTGCCAGCAGTTGGCAGGGAGAGACTGAAGCTTTCTTT. Encoded protein: CASSWQGETEAFF.

This clonotype has ten or more counts. The V and J genes are TRBV24-1 and TRBJ2-5, with D hard to call. The CDR3 is 17 residues long. In germline, CDR1 is KGHDR, CDR2 SFDVKD. Deletions cut 4 bases from V and 5 bases from J, with 22 bases between. CDR3 protein: CATSDHRTVGIKETQYF. The CDR3 nucleotides read TGTGCCACCAGTGACCATAGGACGGTGGGTATCAAGGAGACCCAGTACTTC.

This clonotype showed up many times. This rearrangement joins TRBV6-1 to TRBJ2-7; TRBD1 or TRBD2 may be the D gene (6 bases each). With 7 bases removed from V and 0 bases from J, the gap between germline ends came to 19 bases. The CDR3 contains 16 residues. CDR1 is MNHNS and CDR2 is SASEGT in the germline V gene. The chain's CDR3 is CASKESGAASSYEQYF. In nucleotides, the CDR3 is TGTGCCAGCAAGGAATCGGGGGCCGCGAGCTCCTACGAGCAGTACTTC.

This clonotype showed up many times. The chain is built from TRBV7-3 and TRBJ2-7; 8 nucleotides match TRBD1. CDR3 size: 14 residues. V shed 2 bases and J 5 bases; nucleotides not matched to a gene: 5. Germline-derived CDR1 and CDR2 are SGHTA and FQGTGA. The CDR3 DNA is TGTGCCAGCAGCTTAGCCGGACAGGGCCACGAGCAGTACTTC. Amino acids: CASSLAGQGHEQYF.

This clonotype was observed a few times. This chain joins TRBV5-8 and TRBJ2-2; D remains unclear. Trimming pared 4 bases from V and 1 base from J, leaving 11 bases between. This CDR3 contains 15 residues. Germline CDR1 reads SGHTS; CDR2 reads YDEGEE. Written as DNA, the CDR3 is TGTGCCAGCAGCCCACGTAGGCGGAACACCGGGGAGCTGTTTTTT. Protein product: CASSPRRRNTGELFF.

The sample holds many counts of this clonotype. The rearrangement uses TRBV7-2 and TRBJ1-5; D is unresolved. V was trimmed by 5 bases and J by 3 bases, leaving 11 bases between them. The CDR3 spans 14 residues. The germline V gene has CDR1 SGHTA and CDR2 FQGNSA. The chain's CDR3 is CASSANSVNQPQHF. The CDR3, as DNA: TGTGCCAGCAGCGCTAACAGTGTCAATCAGCCCCAGCATTTT.

This clonotype was counted many times. The CDR3 is CASSVLGANYGYTF. For the CDR3, the DNA is TGTGCCAGCAGTGTGTTAGGGGCTAACTATGGCTACACCTTC. The V gene is TRBV6-1, the J gene TRBJ1-2; maybe TRBD1 (5 bases). Germline V lookup: CDR1 MNHNS, CDR2 SASEGT. The CDR3 sequence is 14 residues long. Trimming left V 4 bases short and J 0 bases short, with 9 bases between.